This T cell receptor (beta chain) stems from a study of early T cells in non-severe SARS-CoV-2 infection. Turning to the study itself: Unsorted whole blood bulk RNA was sequenced, with unpaired chains. General study results and limits: A preference for anti-spike CD8 responses marked VDJdb matching, which missed private and CD4 specificities.

This clonotype was seen many times. Antigen specificity is unknown. Germline V CDR1 and CDR2: LGHDT, YNNKEL (reference sequence). CDR3 length: 11 residues. The germline V and J ends were trimmed by 10 bases and 0 bases, with 4 bases remaining between them. Attachment of unique molecular identifiers was made to individual cDNA molecules. TCRdb redid the calling of the 5' RACE reads with MiXCR, one entry per CDR3 protein. The table has approximately 23,000 distinct CDR3 sequences, roughly 4.2% seen once. The chain has TRBV3-1 and TRBJ1-3; D is unclear. The TCR comes from an adult who was a healthcare worker with PCR-confirmed SARS-CoV-2 infection or an uninfected control (not recorded which). Sequenced material: whole blood. This CDR3 reads CAISSGNTIYF. CDR3 nucleotide sequence: TGTGCCATCTCCTCTGGAAACACCATATATTTT. The full variable domain, completed using reference TRBV3-1 and TRBJ1-3, is DTAVSQTPKYLVTQMGNDKSIKCEQNLGHDTMYWYKQDSKKFLKIMFSYNNKELIINETVPNRFSPKSPDKAHLNLHINSLELGDSAVYFCAISSGNTIYFGEGSWLTVV.